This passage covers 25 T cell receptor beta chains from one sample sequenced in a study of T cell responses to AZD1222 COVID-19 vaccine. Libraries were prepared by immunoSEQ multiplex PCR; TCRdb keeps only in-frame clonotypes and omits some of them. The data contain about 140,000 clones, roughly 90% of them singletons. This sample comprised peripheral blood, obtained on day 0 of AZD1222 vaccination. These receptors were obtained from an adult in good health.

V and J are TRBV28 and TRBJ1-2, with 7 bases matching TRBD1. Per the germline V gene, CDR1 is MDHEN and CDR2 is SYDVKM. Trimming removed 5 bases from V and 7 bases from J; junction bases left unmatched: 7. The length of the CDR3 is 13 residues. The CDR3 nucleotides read TGTGCCAGCAGTAAAAGGGGGCGAGGTGGCTACACCTTC. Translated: CASSKRGRGGYTF.

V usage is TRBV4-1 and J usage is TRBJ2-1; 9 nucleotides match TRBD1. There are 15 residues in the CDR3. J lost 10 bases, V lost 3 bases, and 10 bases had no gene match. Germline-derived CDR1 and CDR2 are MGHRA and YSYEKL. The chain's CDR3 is CASSHIRDRDREQFF. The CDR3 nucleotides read TGCGCCAGCAGCCATATCCGGGACAGGGATAGAGAGCAGTTCTTC.

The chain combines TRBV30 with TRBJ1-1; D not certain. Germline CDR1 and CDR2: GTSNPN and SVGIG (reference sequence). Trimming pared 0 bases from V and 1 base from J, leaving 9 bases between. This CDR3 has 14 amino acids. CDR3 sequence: CAWSVRLRNTEAFF. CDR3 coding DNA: TGTGCCTGGAGTGTGAGACTGCGGAACACTGAAGCTTTCTTT.

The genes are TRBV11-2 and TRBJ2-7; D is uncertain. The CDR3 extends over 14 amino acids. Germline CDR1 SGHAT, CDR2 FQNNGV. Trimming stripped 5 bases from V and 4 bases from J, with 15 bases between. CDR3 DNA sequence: TGTGCCAGCAGCCTGAACCGGGCTGGGTACGAGCAGTACTTC. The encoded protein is CASSLNRAGYEQYF.

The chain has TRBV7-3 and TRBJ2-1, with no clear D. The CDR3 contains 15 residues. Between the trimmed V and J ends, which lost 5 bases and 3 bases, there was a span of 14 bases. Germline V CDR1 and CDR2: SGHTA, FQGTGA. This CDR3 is CASSPIRGHYNEQFF. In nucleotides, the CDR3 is TGTGCCAGCAGCCCCATAAGAGGCCACTACAATGAGCAGTTCTTC.

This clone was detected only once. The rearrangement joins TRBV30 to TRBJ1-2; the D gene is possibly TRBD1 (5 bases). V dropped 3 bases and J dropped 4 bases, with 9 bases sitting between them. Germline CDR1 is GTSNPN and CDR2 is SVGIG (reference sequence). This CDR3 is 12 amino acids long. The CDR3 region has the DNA TGTGCCTGGAGCGGGGGTTTCTATGGCTACACCTTC. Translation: CAWSGGFYGYTF. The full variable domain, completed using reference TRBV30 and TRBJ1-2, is SQTIHQWPATLVQPVGSPLSLECTVEGTSNPNLYWYRQAAGRGLQLLFYSVGIGQISSEVPQNLSASRPQDRQFILSSKKLLLSDSGFYLCAWSGGFYGYTFGSGTRLTVV.

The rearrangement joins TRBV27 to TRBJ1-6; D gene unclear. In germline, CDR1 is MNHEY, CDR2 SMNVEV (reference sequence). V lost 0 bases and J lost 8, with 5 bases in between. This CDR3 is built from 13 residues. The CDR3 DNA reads TGTGCCAGCAGTTTATCTGAGTATTCACCCCTCCACTTT. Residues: CASSLSEYSPLHF.

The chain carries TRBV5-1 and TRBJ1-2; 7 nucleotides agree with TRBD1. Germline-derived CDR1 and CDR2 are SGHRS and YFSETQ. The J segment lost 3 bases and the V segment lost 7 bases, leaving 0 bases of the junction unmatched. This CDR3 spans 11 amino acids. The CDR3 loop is CASGTDYGYTF. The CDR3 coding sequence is TGCGCCAGCGGGACAGACTATGGCTACACCTTC.

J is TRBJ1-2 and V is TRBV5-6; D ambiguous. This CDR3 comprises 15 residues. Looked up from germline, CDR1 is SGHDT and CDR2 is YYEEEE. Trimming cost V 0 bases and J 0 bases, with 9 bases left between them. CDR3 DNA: TGTGCCAGCAGCTTGGGCCAGAATACTAACTATGGCTACACCTTC. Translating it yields CASSLGQNTNYGYTF. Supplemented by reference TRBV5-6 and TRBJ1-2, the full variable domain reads DAGVTQSPTHLIKTRGQQVTLRCSPKSGHDTVSWYQQALGQGPQFIFQYYEEEERQRGNFPDRFSGHQFPNYSSELNVNALLLGDSALYLCASSLGQNTNYGYTFGSGTRLTVV.

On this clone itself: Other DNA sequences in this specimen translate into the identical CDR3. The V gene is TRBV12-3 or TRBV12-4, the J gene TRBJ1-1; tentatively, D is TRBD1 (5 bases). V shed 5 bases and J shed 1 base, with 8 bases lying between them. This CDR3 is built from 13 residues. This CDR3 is CASSPGANTEAFF. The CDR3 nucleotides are TGTGCCAGCAGTCCCGGGGCGAACACTGAAGCTTTCTTT.

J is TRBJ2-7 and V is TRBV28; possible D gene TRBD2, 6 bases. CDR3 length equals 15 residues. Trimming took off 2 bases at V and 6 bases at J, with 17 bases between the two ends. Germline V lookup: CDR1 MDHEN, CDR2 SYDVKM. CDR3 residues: CASSLGGTHLGEQYF. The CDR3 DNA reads TGTGCCAGCAGTTTAGGGGGGACCCACCTTGGCGAGCAGTACTTC.

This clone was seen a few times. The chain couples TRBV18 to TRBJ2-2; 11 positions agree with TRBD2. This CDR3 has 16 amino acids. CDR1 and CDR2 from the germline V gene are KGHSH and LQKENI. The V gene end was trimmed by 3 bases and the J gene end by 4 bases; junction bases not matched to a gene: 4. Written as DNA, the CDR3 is TGTGCCAGCTCACCGACTAGCGGGATGATCACCGGGGAGCTGTTTTTT. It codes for CASSPTSGMITGELFF.

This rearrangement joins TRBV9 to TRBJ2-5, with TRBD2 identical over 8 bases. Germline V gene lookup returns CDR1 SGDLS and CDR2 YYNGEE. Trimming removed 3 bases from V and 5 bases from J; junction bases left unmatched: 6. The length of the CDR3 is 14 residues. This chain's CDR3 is CASSEGTRRETQYF. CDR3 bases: TGTGCCAGCAGCGAGGGGACTAGGAGGGAGACCCAGTACTTC.

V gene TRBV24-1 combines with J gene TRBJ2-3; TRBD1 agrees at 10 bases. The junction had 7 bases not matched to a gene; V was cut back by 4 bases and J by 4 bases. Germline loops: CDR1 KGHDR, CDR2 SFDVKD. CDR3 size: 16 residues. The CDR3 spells CATSDTDRGGADTQYF. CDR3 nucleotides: TGTGCCACCAGTGACACGGACAGGGGGGGAGCAGATACGCAGTATTTT.

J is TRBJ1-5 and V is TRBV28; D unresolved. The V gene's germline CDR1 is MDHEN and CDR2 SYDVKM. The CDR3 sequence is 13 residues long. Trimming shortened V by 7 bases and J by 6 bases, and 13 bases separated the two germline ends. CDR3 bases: TGTGCCAGCACCTCGTTCCCCGGTCAGCCCCAGCATTTT. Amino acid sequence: CASTSFPGQPQHF.

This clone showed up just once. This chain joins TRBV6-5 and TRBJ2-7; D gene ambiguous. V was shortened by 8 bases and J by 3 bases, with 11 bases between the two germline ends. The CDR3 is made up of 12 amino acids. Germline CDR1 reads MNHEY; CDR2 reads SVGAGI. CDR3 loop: CASRLTLYEQYF. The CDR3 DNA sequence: TGTGCCAGCCGCCTGACTCTCTACGAGCAGTACTTC.

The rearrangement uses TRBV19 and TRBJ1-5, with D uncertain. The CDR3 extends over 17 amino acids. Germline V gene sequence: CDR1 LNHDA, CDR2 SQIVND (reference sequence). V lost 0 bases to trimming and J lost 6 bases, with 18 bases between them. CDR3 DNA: TGTGCCAGTAGTATAGATGGAGTGGGGTCAGACGGTCAGCCCCAGCATTTT. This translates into CASSIDGVGSDGQPQHF.

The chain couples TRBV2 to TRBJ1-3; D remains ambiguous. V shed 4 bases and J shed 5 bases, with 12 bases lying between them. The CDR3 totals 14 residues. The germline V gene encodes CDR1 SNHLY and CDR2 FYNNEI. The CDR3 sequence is CASSVRFLRNTIYF. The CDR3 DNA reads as TGTGCCAGCAGTGTGAGGTTCCTGCGAAACACCATATATTTT.

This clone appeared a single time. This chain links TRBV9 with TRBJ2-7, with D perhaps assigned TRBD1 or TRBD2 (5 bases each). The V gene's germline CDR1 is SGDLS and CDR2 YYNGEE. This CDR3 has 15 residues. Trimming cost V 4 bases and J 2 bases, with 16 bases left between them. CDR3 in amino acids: CASSRRDGKTYEQYF. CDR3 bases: TGTGCCAGCAGCCGAAGGGACGGCAAAACCTACGAGCAGTACTTC.

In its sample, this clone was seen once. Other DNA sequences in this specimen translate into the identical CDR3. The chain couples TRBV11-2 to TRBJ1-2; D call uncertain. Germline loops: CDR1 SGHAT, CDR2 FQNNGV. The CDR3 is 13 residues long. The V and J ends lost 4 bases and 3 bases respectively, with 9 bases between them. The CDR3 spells CASSSGLDYGYTF. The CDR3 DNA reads TGTGCCAGCAGCTCCGGACTCGACTATGGCTACACCTTC.

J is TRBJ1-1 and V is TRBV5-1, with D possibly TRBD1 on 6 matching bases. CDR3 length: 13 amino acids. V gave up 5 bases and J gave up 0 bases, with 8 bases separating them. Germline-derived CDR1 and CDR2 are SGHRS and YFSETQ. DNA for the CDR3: TGCGCCAGCAGGAGACAGGTGAACACTGAAGCTTTCTTT. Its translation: CASRRQVNTEAFF.

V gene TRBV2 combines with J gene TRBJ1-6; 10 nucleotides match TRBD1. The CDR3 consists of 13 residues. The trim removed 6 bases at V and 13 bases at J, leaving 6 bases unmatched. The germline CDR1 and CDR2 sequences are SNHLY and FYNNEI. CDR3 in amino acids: CASSGQGDVPLHF. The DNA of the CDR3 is TGTGCCAGCAGCGGACAGGGGGACGTCCCCCTCCACTTT.

The CDR3 here is CASSLPGTGANVLTF. CDR3 bases: TGTGCCAGCAGCTTGCCAGGGACTGGGGCCAACGTCCTGACTTTC. The chain recombines TRBV5-5 with TRBJ2-6, with a possible D match to TRBD1 (5 bases). CDR1 and CDR2 (germline): SGHKS, YYEKEE (reference sequence). Trimming pared 1 base from V and 2 bases from J, leaving 7 bases between. This CDR3 has 15 residues.

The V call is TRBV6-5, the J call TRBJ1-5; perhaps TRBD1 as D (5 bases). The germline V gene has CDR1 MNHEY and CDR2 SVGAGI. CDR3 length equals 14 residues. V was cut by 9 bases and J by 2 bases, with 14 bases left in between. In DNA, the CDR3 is TGTGCCAGTGCAACAGGAGCGGGCAATCAGCCCCAGCATTTT. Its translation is CASATGAGNQPQHF.

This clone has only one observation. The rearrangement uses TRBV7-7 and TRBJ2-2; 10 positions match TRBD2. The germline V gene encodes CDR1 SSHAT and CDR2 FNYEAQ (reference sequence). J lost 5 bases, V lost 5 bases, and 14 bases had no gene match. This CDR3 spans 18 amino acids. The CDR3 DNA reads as TGTGCCAGCAGCCCCGGCGGGCTAGCGGGAGTCGGAACCGGGGAGCTGTTTTTT. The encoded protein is CASSPGGLAGVGTGELFF.